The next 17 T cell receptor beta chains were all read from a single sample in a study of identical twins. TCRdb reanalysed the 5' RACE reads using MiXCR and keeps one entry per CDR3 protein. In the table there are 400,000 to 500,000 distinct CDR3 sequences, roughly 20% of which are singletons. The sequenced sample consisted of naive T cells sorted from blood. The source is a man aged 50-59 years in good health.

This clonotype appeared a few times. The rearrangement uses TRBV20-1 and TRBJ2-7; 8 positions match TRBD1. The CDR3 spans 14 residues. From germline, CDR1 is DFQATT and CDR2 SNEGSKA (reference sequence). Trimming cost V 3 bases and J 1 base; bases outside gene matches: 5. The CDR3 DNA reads TGCAGTGCTAGCCCAGGGGGCGCGTCCTACGAGCAGTACTTC. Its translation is CSASPGGASYEQYF.

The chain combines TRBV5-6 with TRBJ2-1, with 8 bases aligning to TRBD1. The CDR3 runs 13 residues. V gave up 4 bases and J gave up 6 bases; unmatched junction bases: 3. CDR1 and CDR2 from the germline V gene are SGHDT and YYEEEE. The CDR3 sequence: CASSMTGANEQFF. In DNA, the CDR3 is TGTGCCAGCAGCATGACAGGGGCCAATGAGCAGTTCTTC.

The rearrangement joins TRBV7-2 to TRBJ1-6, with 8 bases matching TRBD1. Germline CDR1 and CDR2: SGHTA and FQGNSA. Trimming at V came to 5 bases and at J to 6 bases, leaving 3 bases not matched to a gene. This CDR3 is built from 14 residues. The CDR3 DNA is TGTGCCAGCAGCACCAGGGGGCTTAATTCACCCCTCCACTTT. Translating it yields CASSTRGLNSPLHF.

As DNA, the CDR3 is TGTGCCAGCAGTTTGGGCAGATGGACCACTGAAGCTTTCTTT. The encoded protein is CASSLGRWTTEAFF. The J gene is TRBJ1-1, the V gene TRBV27; D unresolved. The germline CDR1 and CDR2 sequences are MNHEY and SMNVEV (reference sequence). This CDR3 has 14 residues. Trimming removed 3 bases at V and 4 bases at J, with 12 bases between.

CDR3 nucleotides: TGTGCCAGCAGTTTATCTACAGGGGGAGCCGGGGAGCTGTTTTTT. Protein: CASSLSTGGAGELFF. V gene TRBV12-3 or TRBV12-4 combines with J gene TRBJ2-2, with TRBD1 matching 8 bases. This CDR3 has 15 amino acids. The V and J ends lost 2 bases and 6 bases, in that order; junction bases with no gene match: 5.

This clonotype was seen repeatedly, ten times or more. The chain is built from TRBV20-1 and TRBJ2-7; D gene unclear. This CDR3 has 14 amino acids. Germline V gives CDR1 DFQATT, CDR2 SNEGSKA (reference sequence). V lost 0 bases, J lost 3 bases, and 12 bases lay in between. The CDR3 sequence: CSARDVGQYYEQYF. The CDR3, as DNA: TGCAGTGCTAGAGATGTAGGGCAGTACTACGAGCAGTACTTC.

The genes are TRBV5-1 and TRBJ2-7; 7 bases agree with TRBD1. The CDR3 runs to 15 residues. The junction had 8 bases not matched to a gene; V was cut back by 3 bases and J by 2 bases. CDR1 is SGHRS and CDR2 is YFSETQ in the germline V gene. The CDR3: CASSYGQASAYEQYF. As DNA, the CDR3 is TGCGCCAGCAGCTATGGACAGGCCTCCGCCTACGAGCAGTACTTC.

CDR3 in DNA: TGCAGTGTCCTGGGGGGGGCTGACTATGGCTACACCTTC. Its protein is CSVLGGADYGYTF. V is TRBV20-1 and J is TRBJ1-2, with a tentative D call TRBD1 (6 bases). The CDR3 length is 13 residues. Trimming cost V 7 bases and J 3 bases, with 15 bases left between them. Germline loops: CDR1 DFQATT, CDR2 SNEGSKA (reference sequence).

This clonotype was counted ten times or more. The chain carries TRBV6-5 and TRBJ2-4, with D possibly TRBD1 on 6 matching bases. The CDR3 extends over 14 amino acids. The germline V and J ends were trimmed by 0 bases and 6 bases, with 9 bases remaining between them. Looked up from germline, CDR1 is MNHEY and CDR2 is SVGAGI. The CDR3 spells CASSYSRGGNIQYF. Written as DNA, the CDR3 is TGTGCCAGCAGTTACTCGAGAGGGGGAAACATTCAGTACTTC.

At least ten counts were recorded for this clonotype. Here the CDR3 DNA reads TGCGCCAGCAGCCAAGATTCGGCGTTTGAGGGGGCCGGCTATGGCTACACCTTC. It translates to CASSQDSAFEGAGYGYTF. The J gene is TRBJ1-2, the V gene TRBV4-3; TRBD1 agrees at 7 bases. V shed 0 bases, J shed 4 bases, and the junction held 14 bases outside the gene matches. Germline CDR1 and CDR2: LGHNA and YSLEER. The CDR3 consists of 18 residues.

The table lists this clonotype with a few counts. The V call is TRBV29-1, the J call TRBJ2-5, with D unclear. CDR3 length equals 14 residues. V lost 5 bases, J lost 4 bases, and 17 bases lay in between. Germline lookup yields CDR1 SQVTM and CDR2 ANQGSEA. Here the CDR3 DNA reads TGCAGCGTTCGGGCAGGCAGTCCGAGAGAGACCCAGTACTTC. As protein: CSVRAGSPRETQYF.

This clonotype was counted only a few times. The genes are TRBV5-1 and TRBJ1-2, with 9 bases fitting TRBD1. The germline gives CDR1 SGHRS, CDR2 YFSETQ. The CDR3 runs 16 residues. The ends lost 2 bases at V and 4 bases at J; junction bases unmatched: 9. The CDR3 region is CASSFEMGQGSYGYTF. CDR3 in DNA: TGCGCCAGCAGCTTTGAAATGGGACAGGGTAGCTATGGCTACACCTTC.

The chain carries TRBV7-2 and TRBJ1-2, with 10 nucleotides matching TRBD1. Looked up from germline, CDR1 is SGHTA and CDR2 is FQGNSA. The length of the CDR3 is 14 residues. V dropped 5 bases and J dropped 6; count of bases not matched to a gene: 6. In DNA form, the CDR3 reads TGTGCCAGCAGCCGACAGGGGGCGCGGGATGGCTACACCTTC. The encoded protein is CASSRQGARDGYTF.

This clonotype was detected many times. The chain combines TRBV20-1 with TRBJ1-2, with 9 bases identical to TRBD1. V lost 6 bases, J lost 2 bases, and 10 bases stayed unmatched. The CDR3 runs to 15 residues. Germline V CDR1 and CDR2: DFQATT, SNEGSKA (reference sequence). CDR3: CSAPNRGPGNYGYTF. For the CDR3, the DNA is TGCAGTGCGCCAAACAGGGGGCCGGGGAACTATGGCTACACCTTC.

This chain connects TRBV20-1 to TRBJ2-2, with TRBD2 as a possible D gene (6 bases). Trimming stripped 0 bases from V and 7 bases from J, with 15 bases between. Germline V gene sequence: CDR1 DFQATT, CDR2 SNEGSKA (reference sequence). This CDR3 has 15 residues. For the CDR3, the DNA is TGCAGTGCTAGAGATTGGACCAGGAGGGACGGGGAGCTGTTTTTT. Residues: CSARDWTRRDGELFF.

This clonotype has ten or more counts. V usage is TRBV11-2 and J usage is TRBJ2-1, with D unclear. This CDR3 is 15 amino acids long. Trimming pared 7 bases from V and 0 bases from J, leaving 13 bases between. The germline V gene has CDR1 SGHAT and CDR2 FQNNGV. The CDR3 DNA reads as TGTGCCAGCAACCTACAGCTCAGCTCCTACAATGAGCAGTTCTTC. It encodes CASNLQLSSYNEQFF.

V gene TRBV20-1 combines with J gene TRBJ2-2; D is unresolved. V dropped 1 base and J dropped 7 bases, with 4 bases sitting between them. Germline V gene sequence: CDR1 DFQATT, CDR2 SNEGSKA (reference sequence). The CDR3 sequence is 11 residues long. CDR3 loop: CSARGYGELFF. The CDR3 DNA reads TGCAGTGCTAGAGGGTACGGGGAGCTGTTTTTT.